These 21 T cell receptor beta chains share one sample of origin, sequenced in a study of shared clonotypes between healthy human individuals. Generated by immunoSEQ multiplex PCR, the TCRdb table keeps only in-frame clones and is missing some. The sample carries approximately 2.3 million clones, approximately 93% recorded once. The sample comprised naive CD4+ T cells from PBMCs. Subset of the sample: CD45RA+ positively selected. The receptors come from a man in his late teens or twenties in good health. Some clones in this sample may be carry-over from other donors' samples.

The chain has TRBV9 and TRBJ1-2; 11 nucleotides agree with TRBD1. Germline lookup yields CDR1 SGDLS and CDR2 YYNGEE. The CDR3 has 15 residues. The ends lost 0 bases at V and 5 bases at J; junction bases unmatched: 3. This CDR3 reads CASSVAGQGVYGYTF. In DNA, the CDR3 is TGTGCCAGCAGCGTAGCGGGACAGGGGGTATATGGCTACACCTTC.

CDR3 coding DNA: TGTGCCAGCAGTGTACGGACAGGGACAGTGGGCTACACCTTC. Its translation: CASSVRTGTVGYTF. The chain combines TRBV6-1 with TRBJ1-2; TRBD1 aligns across 8 bases. This CDR3 region has 14 residues. The trim removed 4 bases at V and 8 bases at J, leaving 9 bases unmatched. CDR1 is MNHNS, CDR2 SASEGT, per germline.

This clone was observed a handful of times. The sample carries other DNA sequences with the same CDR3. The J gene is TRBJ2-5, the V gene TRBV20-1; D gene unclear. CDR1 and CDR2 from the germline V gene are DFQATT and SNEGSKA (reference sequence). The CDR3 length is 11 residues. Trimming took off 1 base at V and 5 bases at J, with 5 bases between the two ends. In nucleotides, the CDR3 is TGCAGTGCTAGAGGGCAGGAGACCCAGTACTTC. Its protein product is CSARGQETQYF.

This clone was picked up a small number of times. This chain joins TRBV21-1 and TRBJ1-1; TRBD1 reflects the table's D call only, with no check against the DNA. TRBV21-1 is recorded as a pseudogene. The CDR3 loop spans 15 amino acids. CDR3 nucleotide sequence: TGTGCCAGCAGCAAAGAGGACAGGGTGGGGGCTGAAGCTTTCTTT. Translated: CASSKEDRVGAEAFF.

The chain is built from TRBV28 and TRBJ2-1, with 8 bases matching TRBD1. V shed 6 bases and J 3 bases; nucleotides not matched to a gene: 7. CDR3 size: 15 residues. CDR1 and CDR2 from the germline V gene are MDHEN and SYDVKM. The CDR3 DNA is TGTGCCAGCAGCCCACTGGGACAGGTCTACAATGAGCAGTTCTTC. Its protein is CASSPLGQVYNEQFF.

The CDR3 here is CASSLSVLVYTDTQYF. As DNA, the CDR3 is TGTGCCAGCAGCTTGTCAGTCCTAGTTTACACAGATACGCAGTATTTT. The V call is TRBV5-6, the J call TRBJ2-3, with unresolved D. Germline V gene data show CDR1 as SGHDT and CDR2 as YYEEEE. With 1 base removed from V and 2 bases from J, the gap between germline ends came to 14 bases. The CDR3 has 16 residues.

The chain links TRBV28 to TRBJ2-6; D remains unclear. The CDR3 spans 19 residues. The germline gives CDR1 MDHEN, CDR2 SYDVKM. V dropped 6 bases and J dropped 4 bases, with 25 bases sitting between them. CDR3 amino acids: CASSSPRSLRLAGANVLTF. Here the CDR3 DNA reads TGTGCCAGCAGCTCGCCCAGGAGCTTGCGTCTTGCCGGGGCCAACGTCCTGACTTTC.

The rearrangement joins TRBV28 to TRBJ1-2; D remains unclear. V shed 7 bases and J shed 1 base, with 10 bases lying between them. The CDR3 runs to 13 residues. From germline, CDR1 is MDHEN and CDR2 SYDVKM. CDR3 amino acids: CASMYGSNYGYTF. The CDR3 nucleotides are TGTGCCAGCATGTACGGCAGTAACTATGGCTACACCTTC.

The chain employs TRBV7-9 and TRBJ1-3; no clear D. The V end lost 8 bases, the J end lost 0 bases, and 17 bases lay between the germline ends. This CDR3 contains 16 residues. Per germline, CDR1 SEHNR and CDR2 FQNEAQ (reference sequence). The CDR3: CASGPERGSSGNTIYF. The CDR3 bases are TGTGCCAGCGGGCCTGAACGGGGAAGCTCTGGAAACACCATATATTTT.

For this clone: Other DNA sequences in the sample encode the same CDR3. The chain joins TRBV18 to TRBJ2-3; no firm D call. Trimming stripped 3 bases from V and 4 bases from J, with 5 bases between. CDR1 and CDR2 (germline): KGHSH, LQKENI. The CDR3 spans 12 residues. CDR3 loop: CASSPLADTQYF. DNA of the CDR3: TGTGCCAGCTCACCGCTCGCAGATACGCAGTATTTT.

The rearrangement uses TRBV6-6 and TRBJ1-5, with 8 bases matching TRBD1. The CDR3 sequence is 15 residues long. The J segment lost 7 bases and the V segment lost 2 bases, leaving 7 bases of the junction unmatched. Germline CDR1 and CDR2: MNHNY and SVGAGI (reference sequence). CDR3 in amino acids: CASSYQSGGGQPQHF. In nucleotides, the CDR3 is TGTGCCAGCAGTTACCAGTCAGGGGGCGGCCAGCCCCAGCATTTT.

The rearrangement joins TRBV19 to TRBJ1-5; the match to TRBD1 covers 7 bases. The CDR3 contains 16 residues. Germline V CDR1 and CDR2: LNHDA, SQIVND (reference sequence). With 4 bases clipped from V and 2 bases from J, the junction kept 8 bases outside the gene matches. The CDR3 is CASSRQGVQGNQPQHF. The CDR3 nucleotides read TGTGCCAGTAGTAGACAGGGCGTTCAAGGCAATCAGCCCCAGCATTTT.

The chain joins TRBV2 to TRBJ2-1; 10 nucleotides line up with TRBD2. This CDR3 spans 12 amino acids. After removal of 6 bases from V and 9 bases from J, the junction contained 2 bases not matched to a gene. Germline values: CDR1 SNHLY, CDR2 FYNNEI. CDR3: CASRLAGIEQFF. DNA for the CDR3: TGTGCCAGCAGACTAGCGGGAATTGAGCAGTTCTTC.

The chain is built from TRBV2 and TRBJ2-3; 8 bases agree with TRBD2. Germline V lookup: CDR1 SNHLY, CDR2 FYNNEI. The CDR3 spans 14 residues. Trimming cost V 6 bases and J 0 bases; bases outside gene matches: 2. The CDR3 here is CASSVAGSTDTQYF. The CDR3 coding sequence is TGTGCCAGCAGCGTAGCGGGGAGCACAGATACGCAGTATTTT.

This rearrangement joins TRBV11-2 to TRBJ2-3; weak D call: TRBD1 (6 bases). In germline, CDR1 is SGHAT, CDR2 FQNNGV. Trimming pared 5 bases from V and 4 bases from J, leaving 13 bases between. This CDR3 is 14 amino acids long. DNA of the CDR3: TGTGCCAGCAGCCAGGGTCAGGGGTCAGATACGCAGTATTTT. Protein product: CASSQGQGSDTQYF.

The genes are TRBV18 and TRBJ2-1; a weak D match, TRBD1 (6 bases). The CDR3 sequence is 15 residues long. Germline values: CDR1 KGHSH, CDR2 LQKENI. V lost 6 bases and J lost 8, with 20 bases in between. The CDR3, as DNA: TGTGCCAGCTCCCCCAACAGGGCCAACCGCGATGAGCAGTTCTTC. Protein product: CASSPNRANRDEQFF.

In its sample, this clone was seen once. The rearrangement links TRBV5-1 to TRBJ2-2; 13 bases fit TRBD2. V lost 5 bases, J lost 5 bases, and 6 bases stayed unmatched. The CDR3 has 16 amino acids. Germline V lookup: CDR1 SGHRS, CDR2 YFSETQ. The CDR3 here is CASRLAGGPGTGELFF. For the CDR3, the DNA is TGCGCCAGCAGACTAGCGGGAGGGCCGGGGACCGGGGAGCTGTTTTTT.

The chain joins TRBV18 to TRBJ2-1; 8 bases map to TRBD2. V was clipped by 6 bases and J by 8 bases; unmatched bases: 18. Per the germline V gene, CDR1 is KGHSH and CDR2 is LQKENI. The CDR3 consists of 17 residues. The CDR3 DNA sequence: TGTGCCAGCTCGCGTAGCCGACTAAGCGGGAGATCGGATGAGCAGTTCTTC. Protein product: CASSRSRLSGRSDEQFF. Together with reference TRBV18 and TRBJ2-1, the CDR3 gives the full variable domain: NAGVMQNPRHLVRRRGQEARLRCSPMKGHSHVYWYRQLPEEGLKFMVYLQKENIIDESGMPKERFSAEFPKEGPSILRIQQVVRGDSAAYFCASSRSRLSGRSDEQFFGPGTRLTVL.

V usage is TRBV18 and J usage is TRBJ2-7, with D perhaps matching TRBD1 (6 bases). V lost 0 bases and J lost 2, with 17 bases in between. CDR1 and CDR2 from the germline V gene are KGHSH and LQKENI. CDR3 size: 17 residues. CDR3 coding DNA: TGTGCCAGCTCACCACCTTTGGACTCTCAGGGGACCTACGAGCAGTACTTC. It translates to CASSPPLDSQGTYEQYF. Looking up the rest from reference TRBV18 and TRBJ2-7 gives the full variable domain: NAGVMQNPRHLVRRRGQEARLRCSPMKGHSHVYWYRQLPEEGLKFMVYLQKENIIDESGMPKERFSAEFPKEGPSILRIQQVVRGDSAAYFCASSPPLDSQGTYEQYFGPGTRLTVT.

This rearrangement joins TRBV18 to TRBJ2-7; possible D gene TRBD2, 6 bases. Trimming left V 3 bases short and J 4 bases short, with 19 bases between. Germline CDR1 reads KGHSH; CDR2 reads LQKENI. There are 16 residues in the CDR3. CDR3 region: CASSPGGDVAGYEQYF. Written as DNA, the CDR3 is TGTGCCAGCTCACCCGGAGGGGATGTGGCGGGGTACGAGCAGTACTTC.

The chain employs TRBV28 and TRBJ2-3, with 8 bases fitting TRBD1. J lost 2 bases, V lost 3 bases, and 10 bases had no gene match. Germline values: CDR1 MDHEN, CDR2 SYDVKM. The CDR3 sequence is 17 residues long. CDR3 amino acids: CASSLRQGATSTDTQYF. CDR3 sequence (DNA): TGTGCCAGCAGTTTGCGGCAGGGGGCCACTTCCACAGATACGCAGTATTTT.